The 9 T cell receptor beta chains reported below all come from one sample, sequenced in a study of chemoradiotherapy in HPV16-positive cancers. TCRdb's copy holds only in-frame clones and misses some; the assay was immunoSEQ multiplex PCR. This table holds about 32,000 clones, 70% to 90% found once. This material consisted of blood, taken from a patient who underwent chemoradiotherapy. The origin of the receptors is a human donor with HPV-associated anogenital cancer.

This clone was counted a few times. This sequence joins TRBV6-1 and TRBJ1-2; 7 bases map to TRBD1. The CDR3 consists of 18 residues. V lost 1 base and J lost 0; bases outside the gene matches: 11. Germline V CDR1 and CDR2: MNHNS, SASEGT. The CDR3 protein is CASSEVRFGQAANYGYTF. CDR3 nucleotide sequence: TGTGCCAGCAGTGAAGTTCGGTTCGGACAGGCGGCTAACTATGGCTACACCTTC.

The V and J genes are TRBV4-1 and TRBJ2-7; 8 nucleotides match TRBD1. Losses at the gene ends were 1 base for V and 6 bases for J; bases not matched to a gene: 5. Per germline, CDR1 MGHRA and CDR2 YSYEKL. The CDR3 is 14 residues long. CDR3 residues: CASSQGQGMREQYF. Written as DNA, the CDR3 is TGCGCCAGCAGCCAAGGACAGGGGATGCGCGAGCAGTACTTC.

The rearrangement links TRBV14 to TRBJ2-7; 10 positions match TRBD2. V dropped 1 base and J dropped 2; count of bases not matched to a gene: 5. From germline, CDR1 is SGHDN and CDR2 FVKESK. This CDR3 has 16 amino acids. CDR3 sequence (DNA): TGTGCCAGCAGCCAAGGACTAGCGGGTCTGCCCTACGAGCAGTACTTC. Protein: CASSQGLAGLPYEQYF.

The rearrangement joins TRBV6-1 to TRBJ1-3, with TRBD1 as a possible D gene (6 bases). Between the trimmed V and J ends, which lost 6 bases and 4 bases, there was a span of 16 bases. The CDR3 runs to 15 residues. The germline V gene encodes CDR1 MNHNS and CDR2 SASEGT. The CDR3 is CASRPGGVTGNTIYF. The CDR3 DNA is TGTGCCAGCAGGCCCGGGGGCGTGACGGGAAACACCATATATTTT.

The V and J genes are TRBV5-1 and TRBJ2-7, with D possibly matching TRBD2 (6 bases). The CDR3 is made up of 14 amino acids. Trimming shortened V by 1 base and J by 0 bases, and 8 bases separated the two germline ends. The V gene's germline CDR1 is SGHRS and CDR2 YFSETQ. Here the CDR3 DNA reads TGCGCCAGCAGCTTGTGGCGGGGCTCCTACGAGCAGTACTTC. Encoded protein: CASSLWRGSYEQYF. The variable domain in full, with the rest retrieved from reference TRBV5-1 and TRBJ2-7, is KAGVTQTPRYLIKTRGQQVTLSCSPISGHRSVSWYQQTPGQGLQFLFEYFSETQRNKGNFPGRFSGRQFSNSRSEMNVSTLELGDSALYLCASSLWRGSYEQYFGPGTRLTVT.

The chain is built from TRBV29-1 and TRBJ2-5; D is perhaps TRBD1 or TRBD2 (6 bases each). Trimming pared 6 bases from V and 5 bases from J, leaving 16 bases between. Germline V gene data show CDR1 as SQVTM and CDR2 as ANQGSEA. This CDR3 spans 13 amino acids. The CDR3 coding sequence is TGCAGCGTCGATGAAGGGGGGCTGGAGACCCAGTACTTC. Translating gives CSVDEGGLETQYF.

This chain connects TRBV6-6 to TRBJ1-1; D remains unclear. V was cut by 5 bases and J by 3 bases, with 10 bases left in between. Germline CDR1 and CDR2: MNHNY and SVGAGI (reference sequence). The CDR3 is 13 residues long. The CDR3 DNA sequence: TGTGCCAGCAGTAAGGCAATTGACACTGAAGCTTTCTTT. It is translated as CASSKAIDTEAFF.

The genes are TRBV10-3 and TRBJ1-5, with 7 bases matching TRBD1. The length of the CDR3 is 15 residues. Germline trimming cut 6 bases from V and 2 bases from J; bases unmatched to any gene: 7. Germline V gene sequence: CDR1 ENHRY, CDR2 SYGVKD. In nucleotides, the CDR3 is TGTGCCATCAGAGCCGAAGGACAGGGCAATCAGCCCCAGCATTTT. Its protein product is CAIRAEGQGNQPQHF.

This clone occurred a few times. Other DNA sequences in this sample translate to the same CDR3. The CDR3 region has the DNA TGTGCCAGCAGCTTAGAGGGGGCCAGGGGTACAGATACGCAGTATTTT. Its translation is CASSLEGARGTDTQYF. The chain couples TRBV11-3 to TRBJ2-3; D perhaps matches TRBD1 (6 bases). This CDR3 has 16 residues. Germline values: CDR1 SGHNT, CDR2 YENEEA. Deletions cut 0 bases from V and 3 bases from J, with 13 bases between. Using reference TRBV11-3 and TRBJ2-3 for the parts outside the CDR3, the full variable domain is EAGVVQSPRYKIIEKKQPVAFWCNPISGHNTLYWYLQNLGQGPELLIRYENEEAVDDSQLPKDRFSAERLKGVDSTLKIQPAELGDSAVYLCASSLEGARGTDTQYFGPGTRLTVL.